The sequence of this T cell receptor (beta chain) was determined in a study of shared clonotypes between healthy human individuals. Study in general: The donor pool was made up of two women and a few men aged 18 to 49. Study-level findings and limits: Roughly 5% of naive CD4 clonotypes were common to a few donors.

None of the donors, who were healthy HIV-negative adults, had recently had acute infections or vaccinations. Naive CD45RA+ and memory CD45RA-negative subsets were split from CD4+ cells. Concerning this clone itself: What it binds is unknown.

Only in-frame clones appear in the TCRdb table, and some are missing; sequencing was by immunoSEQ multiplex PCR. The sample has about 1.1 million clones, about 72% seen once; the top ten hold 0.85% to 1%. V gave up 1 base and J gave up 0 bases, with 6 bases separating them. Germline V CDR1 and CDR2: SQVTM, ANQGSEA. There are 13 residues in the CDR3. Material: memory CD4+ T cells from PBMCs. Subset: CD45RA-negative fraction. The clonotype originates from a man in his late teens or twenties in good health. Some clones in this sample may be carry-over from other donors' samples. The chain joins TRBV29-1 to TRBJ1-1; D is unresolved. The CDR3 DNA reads TGCAGCGTTGAAGGGGGAATGAACACTGAAGCTTTCTTT. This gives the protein CSVEGGMNTEAFF. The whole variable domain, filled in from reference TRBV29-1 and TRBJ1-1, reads SAVISQKPSRDICQRGTSLTIQCQVDSQVTMMFWYRQQPGQSLTLIATANQGSEATYESGFVIDKFPISRPNLTFSTLTVSNMSPEDSSIYLCSVEGGMNTEAFFGQGTRLTVV.